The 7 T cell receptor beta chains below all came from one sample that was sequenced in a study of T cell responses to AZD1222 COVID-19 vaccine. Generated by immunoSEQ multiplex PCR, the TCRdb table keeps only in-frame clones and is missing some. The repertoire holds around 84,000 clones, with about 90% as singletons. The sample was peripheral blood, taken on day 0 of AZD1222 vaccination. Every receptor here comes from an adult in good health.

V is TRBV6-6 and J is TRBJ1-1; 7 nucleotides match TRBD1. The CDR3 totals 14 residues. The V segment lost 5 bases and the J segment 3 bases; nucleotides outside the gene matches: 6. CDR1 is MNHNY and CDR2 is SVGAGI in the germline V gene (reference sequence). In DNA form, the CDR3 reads TGTGCCAGCAGTCGACAGGGTTCGGACACTGAAGCTTTCTTT. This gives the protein CASSRQGSDTEAFF.

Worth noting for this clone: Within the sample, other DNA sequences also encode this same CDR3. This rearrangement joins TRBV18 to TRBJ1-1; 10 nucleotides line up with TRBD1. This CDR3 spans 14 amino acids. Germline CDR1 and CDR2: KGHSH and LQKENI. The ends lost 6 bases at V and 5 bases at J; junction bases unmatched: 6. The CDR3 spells CASSLGQGGTEAFF. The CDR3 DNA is TGTGCCAGCTCTTTAGGACAGGGGGGAACTGAAGCTTTCTTT.

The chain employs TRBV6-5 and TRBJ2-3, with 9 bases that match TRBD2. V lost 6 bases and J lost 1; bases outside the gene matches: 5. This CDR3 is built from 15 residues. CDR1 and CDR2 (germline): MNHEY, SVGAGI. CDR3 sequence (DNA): TGTGCCAGCAGGATGGGACTAGCAGGCACAGATACGCAGTATTTT. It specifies CASRMGLAGTDTQYF.

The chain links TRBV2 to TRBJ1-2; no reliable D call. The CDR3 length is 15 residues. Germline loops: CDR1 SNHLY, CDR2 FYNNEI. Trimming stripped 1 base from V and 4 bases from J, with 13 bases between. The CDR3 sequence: CASSEGRARGYGYTF. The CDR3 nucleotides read TGTGCCAGCAGTGAAGGACGGGCTAGAGGCTATGGCTACACCTTC.

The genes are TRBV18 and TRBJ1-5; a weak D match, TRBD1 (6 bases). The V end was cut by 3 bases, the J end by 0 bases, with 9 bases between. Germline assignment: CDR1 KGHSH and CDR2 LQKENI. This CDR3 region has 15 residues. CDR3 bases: TGTGCCAGCTCACCCGGGACATATAGCAATCAGCCCCAGCATTTT. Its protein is CASSPGTYSNQPQHF. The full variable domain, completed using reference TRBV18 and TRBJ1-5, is NAGVMQNPRHLVRRRGQEARLRCSPMKGHSHVYWYRQLPEEGLKFMVYLQKENIIDESGMPKERFSAEFPKEGPSILRIQQVVRGDSAAYFCASSPGTYSNQPQHFGDGTRLSIL.

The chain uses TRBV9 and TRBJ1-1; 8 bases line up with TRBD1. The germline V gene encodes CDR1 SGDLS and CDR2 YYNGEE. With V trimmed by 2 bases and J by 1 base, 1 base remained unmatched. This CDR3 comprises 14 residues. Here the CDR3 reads CASSVGTGNTEAFF. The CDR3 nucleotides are TGTGCCAGCAGCGTCGGGACAGGGAACACTGAAGCTTTCTTT.

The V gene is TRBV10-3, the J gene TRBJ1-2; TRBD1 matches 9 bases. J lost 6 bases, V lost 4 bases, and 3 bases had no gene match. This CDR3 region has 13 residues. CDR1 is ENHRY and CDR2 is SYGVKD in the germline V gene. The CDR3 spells CAISGRQGDGYTF. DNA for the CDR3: TGTGCCATCAGTGGCCGACAGGGGGATGGCTACACCTTC.